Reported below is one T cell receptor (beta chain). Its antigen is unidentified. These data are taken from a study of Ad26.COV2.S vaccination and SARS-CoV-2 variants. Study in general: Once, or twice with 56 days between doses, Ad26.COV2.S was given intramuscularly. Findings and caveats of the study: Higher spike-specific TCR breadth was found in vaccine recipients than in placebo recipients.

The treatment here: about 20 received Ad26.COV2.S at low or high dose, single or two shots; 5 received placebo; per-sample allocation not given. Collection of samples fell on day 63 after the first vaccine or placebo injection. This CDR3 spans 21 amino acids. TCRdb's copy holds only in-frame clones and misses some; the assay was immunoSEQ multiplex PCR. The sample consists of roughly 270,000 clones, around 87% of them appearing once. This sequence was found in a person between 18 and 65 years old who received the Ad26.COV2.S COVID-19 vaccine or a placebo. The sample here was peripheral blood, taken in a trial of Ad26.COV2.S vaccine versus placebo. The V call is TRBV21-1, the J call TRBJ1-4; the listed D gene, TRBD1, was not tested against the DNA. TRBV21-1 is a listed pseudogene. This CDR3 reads CASSGVYGDREGLGVFEKLFF. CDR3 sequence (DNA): TGTGCCAGCAGTGGGGTATACGGGGACAGGGAGGGTCTAGGCGTCTTCGAAAAACTGTTTTTT.